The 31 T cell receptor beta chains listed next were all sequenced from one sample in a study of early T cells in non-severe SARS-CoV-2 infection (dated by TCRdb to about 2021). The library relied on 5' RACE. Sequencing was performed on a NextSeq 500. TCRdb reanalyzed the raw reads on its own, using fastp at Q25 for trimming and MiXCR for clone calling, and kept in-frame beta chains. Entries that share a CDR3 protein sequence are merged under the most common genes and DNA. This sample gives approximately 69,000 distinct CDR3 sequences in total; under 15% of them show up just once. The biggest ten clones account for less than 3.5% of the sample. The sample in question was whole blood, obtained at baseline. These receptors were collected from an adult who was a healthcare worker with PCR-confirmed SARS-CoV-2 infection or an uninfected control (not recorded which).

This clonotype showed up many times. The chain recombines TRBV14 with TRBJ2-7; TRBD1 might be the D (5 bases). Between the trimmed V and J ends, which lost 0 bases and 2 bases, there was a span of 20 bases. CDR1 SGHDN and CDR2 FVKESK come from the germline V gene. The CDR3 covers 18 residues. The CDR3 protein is CASSQDPRDPSATYEQYF. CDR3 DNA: TGTGCCAGCAGCCAAGATCCCAGGGATCCTTCGGCAACCTACGAGCAGTACTTC.

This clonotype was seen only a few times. CDR3 sequence (DNA): TGCGCCAGCAGCCAAGATCGGGTAAGACCTGAAGCTTTCTTT. It translates to CASSQDRVRPEAFF. The chain uses TRBV4-3 and TRBJ1-1; D call uncertain. The CDR3 runs to 14 residues. V lost 0 bases to trimming and J lost 6 bases, with 11 bases between them. Germline assignment: CDR1 LGHNA and CDR2 YSLEER.

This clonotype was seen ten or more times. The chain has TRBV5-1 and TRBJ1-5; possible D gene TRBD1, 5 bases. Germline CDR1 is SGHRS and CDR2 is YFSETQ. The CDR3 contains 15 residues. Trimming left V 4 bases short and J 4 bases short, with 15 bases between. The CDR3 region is CASSLDTGGNQPQHF. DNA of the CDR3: TGCGCCAGCAGCCTGGACACCGGGGGAAATCAGCCCCAGCATTTT.

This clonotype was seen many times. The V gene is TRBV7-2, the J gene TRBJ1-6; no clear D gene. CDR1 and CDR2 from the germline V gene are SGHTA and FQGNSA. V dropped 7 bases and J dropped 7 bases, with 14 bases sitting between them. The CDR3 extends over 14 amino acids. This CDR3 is CASNAGLLNSPLHF. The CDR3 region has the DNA TGTGCCAGCAACGCTGGACTCCTGAATTCACCCCTCCACTTT.

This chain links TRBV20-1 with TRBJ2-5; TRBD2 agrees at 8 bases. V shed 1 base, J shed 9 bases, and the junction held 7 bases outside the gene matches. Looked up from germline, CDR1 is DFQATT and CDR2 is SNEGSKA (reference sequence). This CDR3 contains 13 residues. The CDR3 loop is CSARVDSGVSQYF. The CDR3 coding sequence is TGCAGTGCTAGAGTTGATAGCGGGGTGTCCCAGTACTTC.

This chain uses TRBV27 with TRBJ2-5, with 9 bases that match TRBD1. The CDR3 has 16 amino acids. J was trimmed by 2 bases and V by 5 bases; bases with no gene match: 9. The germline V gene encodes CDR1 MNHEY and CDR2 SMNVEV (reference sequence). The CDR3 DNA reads TGTGCCAGCAGTCCGCGGACAGGGGCCCTACAAGAGACCCAGTACTTC. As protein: CASSPRTGALQETQYF.

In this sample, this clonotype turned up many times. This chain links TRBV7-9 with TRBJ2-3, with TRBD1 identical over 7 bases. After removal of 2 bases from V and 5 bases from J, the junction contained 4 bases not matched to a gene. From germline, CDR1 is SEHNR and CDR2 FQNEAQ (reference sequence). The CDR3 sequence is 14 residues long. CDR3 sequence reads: CASSLRGRGDTQYF. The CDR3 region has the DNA TGTGCCAGCAGCTTAAGGGGGCGTGGAGATACGCAGTATTTT.

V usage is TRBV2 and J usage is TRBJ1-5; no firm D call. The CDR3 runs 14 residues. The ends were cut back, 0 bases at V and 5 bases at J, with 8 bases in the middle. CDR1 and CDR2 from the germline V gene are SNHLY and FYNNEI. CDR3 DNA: TGTGCCAGCAGTGAAGCCGCCCGGTATCAGCCCCAGCATTTT. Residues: CASSEAARYQPQHF.

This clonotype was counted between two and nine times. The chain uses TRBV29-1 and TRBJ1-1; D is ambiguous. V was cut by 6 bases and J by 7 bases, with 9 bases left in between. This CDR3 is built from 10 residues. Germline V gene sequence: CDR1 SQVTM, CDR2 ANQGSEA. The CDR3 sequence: CSVEGLEAFF. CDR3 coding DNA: TGCAGCGTCGAGGGTCTTGAAGCTTTCTTT.

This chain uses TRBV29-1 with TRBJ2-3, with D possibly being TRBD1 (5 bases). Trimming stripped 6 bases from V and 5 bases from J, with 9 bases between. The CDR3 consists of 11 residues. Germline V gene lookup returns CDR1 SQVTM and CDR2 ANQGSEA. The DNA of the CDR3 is TGCAGCGTGGACATACAAGATACGCAGTATTTT. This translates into CSVDIQDTQYF.

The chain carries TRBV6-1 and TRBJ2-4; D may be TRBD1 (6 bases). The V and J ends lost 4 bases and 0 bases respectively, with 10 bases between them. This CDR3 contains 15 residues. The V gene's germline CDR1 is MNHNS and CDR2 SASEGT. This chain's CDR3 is CASSGQDLAKNIQYF. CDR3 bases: TGTGCCAGCAGTGGACAGGATCTAGCCAAAAACATTCAGTACTTC.

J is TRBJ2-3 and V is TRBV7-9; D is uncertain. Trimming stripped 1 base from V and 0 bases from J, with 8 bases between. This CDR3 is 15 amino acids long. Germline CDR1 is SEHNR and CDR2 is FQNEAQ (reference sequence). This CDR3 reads CASSLGLSSTDTQYF. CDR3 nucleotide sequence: TGTGCCAGCAGCTTAGGTTTAAGTAGCACAGATACGCAGTATTTT.

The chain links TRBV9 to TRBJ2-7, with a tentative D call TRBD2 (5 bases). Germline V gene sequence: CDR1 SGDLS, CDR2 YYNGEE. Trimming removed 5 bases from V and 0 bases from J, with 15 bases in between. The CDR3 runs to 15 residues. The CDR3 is CASSPLGVSSYEQYF. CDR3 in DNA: TGTGCCAGCAGTCCCCTCGGGGTCAGCTCCTACGAGCAGTACTTC.

As DNA, the CDR3 is TGTGCCAGCAGGGGACAGACGGCTGGAGCTTTCTTT. Protein sequence: CASRGQTAGAFF. V and J are TRBV6-5 and TRBJ1-1; 7 nucleotides match TRBD1. This CDR3 spans 12 amino acids. Germline lookup yields CDR1 MNHEY and CDR2 SVGAGI. Germline trimming cut 6 bases from V and 10 bases from J; bases unmatched to any gene: 8.

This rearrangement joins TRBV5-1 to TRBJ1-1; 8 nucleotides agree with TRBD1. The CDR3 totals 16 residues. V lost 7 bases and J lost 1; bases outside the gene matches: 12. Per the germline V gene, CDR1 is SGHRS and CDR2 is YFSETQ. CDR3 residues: CASGSSGGAGNTEAFF. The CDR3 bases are TGCGCCAGCGGTTCATCAGGGGGCGCGGGGAACACTGAAGCTTTCTTT.

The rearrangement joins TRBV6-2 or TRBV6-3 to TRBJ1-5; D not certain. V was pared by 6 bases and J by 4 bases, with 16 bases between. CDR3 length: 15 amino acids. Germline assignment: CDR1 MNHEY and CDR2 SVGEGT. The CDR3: CASSQRVTGNQPQHF. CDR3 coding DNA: TGTGCCAGCAGCCAGAGGGTAACGGGAAATCAGCCCCAGCATTTT.

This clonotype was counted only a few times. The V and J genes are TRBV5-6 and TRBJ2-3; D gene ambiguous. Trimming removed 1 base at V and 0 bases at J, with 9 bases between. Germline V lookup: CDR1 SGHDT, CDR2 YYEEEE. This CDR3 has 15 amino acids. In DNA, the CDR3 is TGTGCCAGCAGCTTGAACCCGGATAGCACAGATACGCAGTATTTT. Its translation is CASSLNPDSTDTQYF.

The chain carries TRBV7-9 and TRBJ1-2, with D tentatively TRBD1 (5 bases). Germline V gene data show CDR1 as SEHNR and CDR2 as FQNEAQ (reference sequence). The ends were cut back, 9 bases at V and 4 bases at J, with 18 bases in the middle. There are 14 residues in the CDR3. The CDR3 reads CASRMDAGRYGYTF. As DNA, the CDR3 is TGTGCCAGTCGGATGGACGCGGGGCGCTATGGCTACACCTTC.

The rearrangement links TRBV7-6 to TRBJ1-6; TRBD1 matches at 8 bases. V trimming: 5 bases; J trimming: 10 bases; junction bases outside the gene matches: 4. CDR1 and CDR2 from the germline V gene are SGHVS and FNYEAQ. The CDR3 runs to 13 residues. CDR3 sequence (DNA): TGTGCCAGCAGCCGTGGACAGGGCTCACCCCTCCACTTT. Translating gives CASSRGQGSPLHF.

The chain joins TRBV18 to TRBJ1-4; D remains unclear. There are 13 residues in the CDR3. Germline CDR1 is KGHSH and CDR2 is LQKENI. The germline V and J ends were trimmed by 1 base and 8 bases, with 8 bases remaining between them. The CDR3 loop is CASSPRRHEKLFF. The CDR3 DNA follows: TGTGCCAGCTCACCACGTAGACACGAAAAACTGTTTTTT. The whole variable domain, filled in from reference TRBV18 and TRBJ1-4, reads NAGVMQNPRHLVRRRGQEARLRCSPMKGHSHVYWYRQLPEEGLKFMVYLQKENIIDESGMPKERFSAEFPKEGPSILRIQQVVRGDSAAYFCASSPRRHEKLFFGSGTQLSVL.

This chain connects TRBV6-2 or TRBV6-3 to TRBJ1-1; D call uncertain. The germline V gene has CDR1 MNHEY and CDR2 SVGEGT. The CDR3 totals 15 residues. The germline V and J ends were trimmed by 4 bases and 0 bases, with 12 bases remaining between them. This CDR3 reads CASSSRYSMNTEAFF. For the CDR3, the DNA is TGTGCCAGCAGTTCCCGCTACAGTATGAACACTGAAGCTTTCTTT.

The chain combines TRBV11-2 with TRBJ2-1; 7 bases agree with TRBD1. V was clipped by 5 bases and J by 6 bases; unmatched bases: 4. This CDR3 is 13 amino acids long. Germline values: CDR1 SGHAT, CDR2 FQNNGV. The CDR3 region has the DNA TGTGCCAGCAGCCGGACAGGAACCAATGAGCAGTTCTTC. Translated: CASSRTGTNEQFF.

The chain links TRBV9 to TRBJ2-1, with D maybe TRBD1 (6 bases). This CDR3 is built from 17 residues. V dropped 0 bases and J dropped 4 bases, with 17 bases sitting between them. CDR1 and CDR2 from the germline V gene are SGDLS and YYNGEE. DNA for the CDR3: TGTGCCAGCAGCGTAGGTCGGGTGACAGGACCATACAATGAGCAGTTCTTC. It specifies CASSVGRVTGPYNEQFF.

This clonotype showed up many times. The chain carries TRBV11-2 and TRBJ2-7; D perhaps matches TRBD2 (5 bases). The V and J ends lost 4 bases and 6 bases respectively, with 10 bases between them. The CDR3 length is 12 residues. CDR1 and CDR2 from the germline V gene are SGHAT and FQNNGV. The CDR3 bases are TGTGCCAGCAGCTGGCCCGAGGGCGAGCAGTACTTC. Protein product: CASSWPEGEQYF.

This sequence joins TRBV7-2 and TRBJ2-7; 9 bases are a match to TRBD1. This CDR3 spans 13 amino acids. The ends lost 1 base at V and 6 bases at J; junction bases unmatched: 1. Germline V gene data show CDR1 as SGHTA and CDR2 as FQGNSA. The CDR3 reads CASSLVGQGEQYF. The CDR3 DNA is TGTGCCAGCAGCTTAGTGGGACAGGGCGAGCAGTACTTC.

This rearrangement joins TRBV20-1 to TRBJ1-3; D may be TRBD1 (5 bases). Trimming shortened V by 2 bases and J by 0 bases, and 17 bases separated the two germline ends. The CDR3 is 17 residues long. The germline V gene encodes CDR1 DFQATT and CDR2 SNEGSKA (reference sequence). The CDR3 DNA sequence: TGCAGTGCTAGACCGACCCGACGGGGCCCCTCTGGAAACACCATATATTTT. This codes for CSARPTRRGPSGNTIYF.

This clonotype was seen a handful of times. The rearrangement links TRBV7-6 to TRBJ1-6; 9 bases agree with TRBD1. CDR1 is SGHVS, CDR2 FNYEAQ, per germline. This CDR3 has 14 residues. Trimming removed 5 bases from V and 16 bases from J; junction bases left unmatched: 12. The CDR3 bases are TGTGCCAGCAGCGCCGGCACAGGGGGCGGAATTCTCCACTTT. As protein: CASSAGTGGGILHF. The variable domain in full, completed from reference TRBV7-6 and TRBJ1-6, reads GAGVSQSPRYKVTKRGQDVALRCDPISGHVSLYWYRQALGQGPEFLTYFNYEAQQDKSGLPNDRFSAERPEGSISTLTIQRTEQRDSAMYRCASSAGTGGGILHFGNGTRLTVT.

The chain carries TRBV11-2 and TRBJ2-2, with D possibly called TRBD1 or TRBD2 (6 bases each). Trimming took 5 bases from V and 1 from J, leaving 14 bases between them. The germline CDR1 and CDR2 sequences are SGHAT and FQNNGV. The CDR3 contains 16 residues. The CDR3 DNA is TGTGCCAGCAGCCCAATCGGGGGCATGAACACCGGGGAGCTGTTTTTT. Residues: CASSPIGGMNTGELFF.

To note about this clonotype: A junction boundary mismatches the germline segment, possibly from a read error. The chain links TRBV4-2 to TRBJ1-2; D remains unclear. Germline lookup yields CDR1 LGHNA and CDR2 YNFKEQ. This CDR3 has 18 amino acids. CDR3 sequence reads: CASGQDHFGEALRYGYTF. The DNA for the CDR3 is TGTGCCAGCGGCCAAGATCATTTCGGCGAGGCCCTCCGCTATGGCTACACCTTC.

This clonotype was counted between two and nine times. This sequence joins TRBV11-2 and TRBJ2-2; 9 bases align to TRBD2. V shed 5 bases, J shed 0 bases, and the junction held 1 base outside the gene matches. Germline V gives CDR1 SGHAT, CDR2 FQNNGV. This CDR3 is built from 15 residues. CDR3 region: CASSLAGPNTGELFF. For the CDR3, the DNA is TGTGCCAGCAGCCTAGCGGGGCCGAACACCGGGGAGCTGTTTTTT.

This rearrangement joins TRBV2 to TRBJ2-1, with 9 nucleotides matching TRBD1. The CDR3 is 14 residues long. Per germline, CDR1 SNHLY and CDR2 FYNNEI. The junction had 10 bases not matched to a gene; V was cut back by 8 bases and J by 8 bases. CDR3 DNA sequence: TGTGCCAGCCGAGGACAGGGGTGGTTCCATGAGCAGTTCTTC. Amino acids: CASRGQGWFHEQFF.